This T cell receptor (beta chain) is from a study of T cells in localized non-small cell lung cancer (dated by TCRdb to the early 2020s). Background for the entire study: T cell repertoires of 236 early-stage NSCLC patients were analyzed, with tumors being compared against uninvolved tumor-adjacent lungs. All 236 NSCLC patients in the cohort were treatment-naive and had localized lung tumors that were resected. Of the NSCLC patients, 120 to 150 were male and roughly 100 were female, and the mean age was approximately 66 years.

At diagnosis, peripheral blood, uninvolved tumor-adjacent lung and tumor were collected and were preserved as a mix of fresh-frozen and FFPE material. For TCR repertoire profiling, the blood samples were analyzed as peripheral blood mononuclear cells. Details on this clone: Its antigen is unknown. Base qualities are missing; no much larger clone stands one base away.

The immunoSEQ Assay was used to sequence TCR beta CDR3 regions from DNA. From the authors' description of their analysis: To compute T cell density, TCR beta template counts were normalized to usable DNA, which was estimated by amplifying housekeeping genes. Richness was estimated using the preseqR package, with extrapolation to 400,000 templates for PBMC samples and to 120,000 templates for tissue samples. Clonality was defined by subtracting Pielou's evenness from one. To identify tissue-enriched TCRs, differential abundance testing was run on productive amino-acid clonotypes with a minimum total count of 5 and an alpha of 0.1. The Jaccard Index and the Morisita Overlap Index were used to quantify repertoire overlap between compartments. GLIPH grouped TCR beta CDR3s together with public tetramer-defined viral CDR3s, and a viral motif had to include at least three viral sequences and show V-gene enrichment. TCRdb retrieved this table from immuneACCESS and kept in-frame rearrangements only. Not all clones are present; in checked studies, unresolved V genes account for under half, and no reason is known for the remainder. The V and J calls and the clone size are those of that table, but D and trimming were determined from the DNA. This sample holds roughly 36,000 clones; about nine tenths were observed only once. The ten most abundant clones make up approximately 5.4% of the sample.

General conclusions and limits of the study: Because the study design was exploratory, TCR variables were selected using unadjusted p-values without false-discovery rate correction. The highest T cell clonality was observed in uninvolved tumor-adjacent lung, where clonality exceeded that of tumor, suggesting that antigenic responses were more focused in uninvolved tumor-adjacent lung. Because multi-region tumor sequencing was not done, intratumor heterogeneity could not be ruled out. Higher T cell density in blood was associated with longer overall survival, whereas higher clonality in adjacent lung was associated with shorter survival. Of the top 100 tumor clones, a median of around 57 were detected in paired uninvolved adjacent lung; under 30 were also among that lung's top 100.

The sequence came from a man between 40 and 70 years old with stage II lung adenocarcinoma. The specimen was PBMCs, collected before any cancer treatment.

The CDR3 loop reads CASSGVSSYEQYF. Read as DNA, the sequence is TGTGCCAGCAGCGGGGTAAGCTCCTACGAGCAGTACTTC. The chain was built from TRBV5-5 and TRBJ2-7, with the D segment identity uncertain. Measured from the cysteine to the phenylalanine, the CDR3 is 13 residues long. The read is trimmed to its CDR3 DNA, 39 bases read in frame from base 1. Reading the germline V gene (reference sequence) gives CDR1 SGHKS and CDR2 YYEKEE. V sheds 4 bases and J sheds 0 bases, leaving 8 bases between their ends.